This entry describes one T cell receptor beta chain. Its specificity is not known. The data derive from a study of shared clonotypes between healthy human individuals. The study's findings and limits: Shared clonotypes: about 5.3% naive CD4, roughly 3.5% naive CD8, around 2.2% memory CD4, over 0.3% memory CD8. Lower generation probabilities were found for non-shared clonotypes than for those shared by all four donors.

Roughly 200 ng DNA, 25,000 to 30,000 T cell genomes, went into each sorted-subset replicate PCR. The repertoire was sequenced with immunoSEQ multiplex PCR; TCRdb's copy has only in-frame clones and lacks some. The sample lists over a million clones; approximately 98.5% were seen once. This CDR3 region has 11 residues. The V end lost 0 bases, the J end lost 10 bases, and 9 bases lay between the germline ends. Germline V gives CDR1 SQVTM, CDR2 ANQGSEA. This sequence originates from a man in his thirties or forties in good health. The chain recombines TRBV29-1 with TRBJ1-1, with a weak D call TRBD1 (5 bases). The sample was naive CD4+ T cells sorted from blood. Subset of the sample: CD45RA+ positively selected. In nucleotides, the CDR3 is TGCAGCGTTGAAGATGCAAGGGGAGCTTTCTTT. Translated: CSVEDARGAFF.